These 19 T cell receptor beta chains were sequenced from one sample in a study of blood T cell repertoires in COVID-19 (dated by TCRdb to the early 2020s). Receptor amplification or capture employed the immunoSEQ multiplex PCR assay. What TCRdb holds here is the immuneACCESS table cut down to in-frame rearrangements. Part of the clones is not present; checked against another copy, under half of the missing clones reflect an unresolved V gene, and the others are unexplained. This sample comprises roughly 200,000 clones, about 90% of them detected only once. The ten biggest clones cover around 1.4% of the sample. Sequencing was performed on peripheral blood. The source is a man aged 18 to 29 with active or convalescent COVID-19.

This clone was seen a single time. CDR3 region: CASSYIPGQITDTQYF. DNA for the CDR3: TGTGCCAGCAGTTACATACCGGGACAGATCACAGATACGCAGTATTTT. The chain combines TRBV27 with TRBJ2-3, with 7 bases aligning to TRBD1. The CDR3 consists of 16 residues. The V gene end was trimmed by 4 bases and the J gene end by 2 bases; junction bases not matched to a gene: 9. Germline V gene lookup returns CDR1 MNHEY and CDR2 SMNVEV (reference sequence).

The chain links TRBV7-9 to TRBJ2-3; 12 bases agree with TRBD2. The V gene end was trimmed by 3 bases and the J gene end by 6 bases; junction bases not matched to a gene: 4. The CDR3 runs to 15 residues. In germline, CDR1 is SEHNR, CDR2 FQNEAQ (reference sequence). CDR3 nucleotides: TGTGCCAGCAGCTTCTCTAGCGGGAGGGAGGATACGCAGTATTTT. Translated, it gives CASSFSSGREDTQYF.

The rearrangement links TRBV2 to TRBJ1-4, with no clear D. Germline CDR1 reads SNHLY; CDR2 reads FYNNEI. With 4 bases removed from V and 5 bases from J, the gap between germline ends came to 23 bases. The CDR3 contains 18 residues. The CDR3 bases are TGTGCCAGCAGTGTCCCAACCTCCCAACAAACCTTCAATGAAAAACTGTTTTTT. Translating gives CASSVPTSQQTFNEKLFF.

About this clone: The sample contains more than one DNA sequence encoding this CDR3. This chain links TRBV7-9 with TRBJ2-7; TRBD2 agrees at 11 bases. The CDR3 extends over 13 amino acids. The germline CDR1 and CDR2 sequences are SEHNR and FQNEAQ (reference sequence). J gave up 6 bases and V 5 bases, and 3 bases lay outside the gene matches. The CDR3 DNA reads TGTGCCAGCAGCCCGGGGACTAGCGGCGAGCAGTACTTC. Protein product: CASSPGTSGEQYF.

The V gene is TRBV19, the J gene TRBJ2-7; D might be TRBD1 (5 bases). The CDR3 is 12 residues long. CDR1 and CDR2 (germline): LNHDA, SQIVND (reference sequence). Between the trimmed V and J ends, which lost 8 bases and 3 bases, there was a span of 11 bases. DNA of the CDR3: TGTGCCAGTGGTGGGGCAGGCTACGAGCAGTACTTC. Translation gives CASGGAGYEQYF.

This chain connects TRBV15 to TRBJ2-4, with 7 bases aligning to TRBD2. J lost 2 bases, V lost 5 bases, and 9 bases had no gene match. This CDR3 has 16 amino acids. Germline CDR1 LNHNV, CDR2 YYDKDF (reference sequence). DNA for the CDR3: TGTGCCACCAGCGGGCGAGCGGGATTACCCAAAAACATTCAGTACTTC. It yields the protein CATSGRAGLPKNIQYF.

The gene calls are TRBV7-9 and TRBJ2-3, with 7 bases fitting TRBD2. The CDR3 runs 16 residues. CDR1 is SEHNR, CDR2 FQNEAQ, per germline (reference sequence). V lost 4 bases and J lost 9; bases outside the gene matches: 16. The CDR3 loop reads CASSSVGAGVLRTQYF. The CDR3 bases are TGTGCCAGCAGCTCCGTAGGGGCGGGAGTCCTAAGAACGCAGTATTTT. The variable domain in full, completed from reference TRBV7-9 and TRBJ2-3, reads DTGVSQNPRHKITKRGQNVTFRCDPISEHNRLYWYRQTLGQGPEFLTYFQNEAQLEKSRLLSDRFSAERPKGSFSTLEIQRTEQGDSAMYLCASSSVGAGVLRTQYFGPGTRLTVL.

The rearrangement joins TRBV19 to TRBJ1-1, with 9 bases fitting TRBD1. CDR1 and CDR2 (germline): LNHDA, SQIVND (reference sequence). V gave up 6 bases and J gave up 4 bases; unmatched junction bases: 12. The CDR3 loop spans 16 amino acids. In DNA, the CDR3 is TGTGCCAGTAGGCCCACCGACAGGGGGATGGGCACTGAAGCTTTCTTT. This gives the protein CASRPTDRGMGTEAFF.

The DNA for the CDR3 is TGTGCCAGCAGCTTTTCCGGCCTAGCGGGAGGGCGCGCCTACAATGAGCAGTTCTTC. Protein product: CASSFSGLAGGRAYNEQFF. The rearrangement joins TRBV11-3 to TRBJ2-1, with 12 bases aligning to TRBD2. J gave up 2 bases and V 3 bases, and 11 bases lay outside the gene matches. Germline CDR1 is SGHNT and CDR2 is YENEEA. The CDR3 is 19 amino acids.

This sequence joins TRBV2 and TRBJ2-2, with a weak D call TRBD2 (6 bases). Germline V gene sequence: CDR1 SNHLY, CDR2 FYNNEI. V was shortened by 8 bases and J by 4 bases, with 17 bases between the two germline ends. The CDR3 runs to 15 residues. CDR3 DNA: TGTGCCAGCCAGGTTGGCTGGAGGGGCACCGGGGAGCTGTTTTTT. Protein: CASQVGWRGTGELFF. Filled out from reference TRBV2 and TRBJ2-2, the complete variable domain reads EPEVTQTPSHQVTQMGQEVILRCVPISNHLYFYWYRQILGQKVEFLVSFYNNEISEKSEIFDDQFSVERPDGSNFTLKIRSTKLEDSAMYFCASQVGWRGTGELFFGEGSRLTVL.

The CDR3 loop is CASSSHRGKTLNYGYTF. CDR3 nucleotide sequence: TGTGCCAGCAGTTCTCACCGAGGAAAAACCCTTAACTATGGCTACACCTTC. The chain couples TRBV6-2 or TRBV6-3 to TRBJ1-2, with unresolved D. Deletions cut 4 bases from V and 1 base from J, with 19 bases between. Germline V gives CDR1 MNHEY, CDR2 SVGEGT. This CDR3 has 17 residues.

The V call is TRBV19, the J call TRBJ1-4; 9 bases are shared with TRBD1. There are 14 residues in the CDR3. CDR1 is LNHDA, CDR2 SQIVND, per germline (reference sequence). V gave up 5 bases and J gave up 5 bases; unmatched junction bases: 3. The CDR3 is CASSEQGANEKLFF. CDR3 in DNA: TGTGCCAGTAGTGAACAGGGGGCAAATGAAAAACTGTTTTTT.

In this sample, this clone turned up many times. This chain connects TRBV7-9 to TRBJ2-3; 11 bases fit TRBD2. Trimming at V came to 6 bases and at J to 0 bases, leaving 11 bases not matched to a gene. CDR1 and CDR2 from the germline V gene are SEHNR and FQNEAQ (reference sequence). The CDR3 runs to 18 residues. CDR3 amino acids: CASRELAGALYSTDTQYF. The CDR3 DNA sequence: TGTGCCAGCAGGGAACTAGCGGGAGCCCTCTACAGCACAGATACGCAGTATTTT.

The chain combines TRBV19 with TRBJ1-5; TRBD1 aligns across 8 bases. V lost 6 bases, J lost 7 bases, and 2 bases stayed unmatched. The CDR3 is 12 residues long. Germline V CDR1 and CDR2: LNHDA, SQIVND (reference sequence). CDR3 sequence: CASSHRGQPQHF. CDR3 nucleotides: TGTGCCAGTAGCCACAGGGGGCAGCCCCAGCATTTT.

The J gene is TRBJ2-1, the V gene TRBV6-5; D might be TRBD2 (6 bases). The CDR3 has 14 residues. Trimming left V 7 bases short and J 0 bases short, with 10 bases between. The germline V gene encodes CDR1 MNHEY and CDR2 SVGAGI. The CDR3 DNA sequence: TGTGCCAGCAAGGGCGGGATCTCCTACAATGAGCAGTTCTTC. Translation: CASKGGISYNEQFF.

V gene TRBV7-9 combines with J gene TRBJ2-4; 8 bases are shared with TRBD1. The CDR3 loop spans 15 amino acids. The J segment lost 8 bases and the V segment lost 5 bases, leaving 11 bases of the junction unmatched. Germline-derived CDR1 and CDR2 are SEHNR and FQNEAQ (reference sequence). CDR3 sequence reads: CASSHTRQGSDIQYF. The CDR3 DNA follows: TGTGCCAGCAGCCACACGCGACAGGGGAGCGACATTCAGTACTTC.

This clone was observed a few times. J is TRBJ2-3 and V is TRBV11-2; a weak D match, TRBD2 (7 bases). Germline CDR1 and CDR2: SGHAT and FQNNGV. The CDR3 covers 17 residues. V was pared by 1 base and J by 3 bases, with 17 bases between. For the CDR3, the DNA is TGTGCCAGCAGCTTAGGCAACAGGGAGGGGAAAACAGATACGCAGTATTTT. This translates into CASSLGNREGKTDTQYF.

This chain links TRBV28 with TRBJ1-2; TRBD1 matches at 11 bases. CDR1 is MDHEN and CDR2 is SYDVKM in the germline V gene. J lost 6 bases, V lost 4 bases, and 7 bases had no gene match. The length of the CDR3 is 15 residues. CDR3 DNA: TGTGCCAGCAGTTCCGGACAGGGGGCGTCGGATGGCTACACCTTC. Amino acid sequence: CASSSGQGASDGYTF.

The chain couples TRBV7-2 to TRBJ2-1; 11 positions agree with TRBD2. V was clipped by 5 bases and J by 7 bases; unmatched bases: 10. The germline CDR1 and CDR2 sequences are SGHTA and FQGNSA. The CDR3 totals 16 residues. The CDR3 protein is CASSHPTSGSINEQFF. The CDR3 nucleotides are TGTGCCAGCAGCCACCCCACTAGCGGGAGTATTAATGAGCAGTTCTTC.